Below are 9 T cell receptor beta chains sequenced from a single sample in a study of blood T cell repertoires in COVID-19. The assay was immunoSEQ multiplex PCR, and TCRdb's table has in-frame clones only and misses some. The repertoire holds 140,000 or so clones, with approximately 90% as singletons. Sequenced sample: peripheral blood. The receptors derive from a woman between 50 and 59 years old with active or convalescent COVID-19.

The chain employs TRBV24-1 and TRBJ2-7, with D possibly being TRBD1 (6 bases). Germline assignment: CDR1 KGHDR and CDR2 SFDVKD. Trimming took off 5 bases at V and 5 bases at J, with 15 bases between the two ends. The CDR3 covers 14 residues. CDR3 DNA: TGTGCCACCAGTGGCAGGGGAGTAAGTAACGAGCAGTACTTC. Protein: CATSGRGVSNEQYF.

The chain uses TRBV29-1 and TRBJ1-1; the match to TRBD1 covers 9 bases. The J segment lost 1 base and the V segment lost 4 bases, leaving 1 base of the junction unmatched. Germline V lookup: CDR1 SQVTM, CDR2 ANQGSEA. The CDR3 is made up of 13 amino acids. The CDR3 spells CSVAGQGNTEAFF. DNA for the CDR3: TGCAGCGTTGCGGGACAGGGGAACACTGAAGCTTTCTTT.

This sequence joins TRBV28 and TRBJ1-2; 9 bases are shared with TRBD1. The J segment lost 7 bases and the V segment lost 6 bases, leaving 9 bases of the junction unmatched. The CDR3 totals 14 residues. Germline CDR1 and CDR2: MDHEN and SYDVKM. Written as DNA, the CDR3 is TGTGCCAGCAGGACGGGACAGGGCACCGGTGGCTACACCTTC. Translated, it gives CASRTGQGTGGYTF.

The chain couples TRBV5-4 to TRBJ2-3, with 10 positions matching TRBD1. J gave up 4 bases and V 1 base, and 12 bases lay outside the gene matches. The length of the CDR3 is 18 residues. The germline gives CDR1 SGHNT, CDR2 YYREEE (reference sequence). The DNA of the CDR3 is TGTGCCAGCAGCTTGTGGATGAGAACCGGGACAGGGGCAGATACGCAGTATTTT. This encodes CASSLWMRTGTGADTQYF.

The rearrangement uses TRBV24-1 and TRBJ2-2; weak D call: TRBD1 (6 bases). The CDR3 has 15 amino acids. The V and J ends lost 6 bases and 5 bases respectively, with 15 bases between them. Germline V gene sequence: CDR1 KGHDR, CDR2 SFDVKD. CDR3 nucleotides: TGTGCCACCAGTTTAACAGGGATTGGAACCGGGGAGCTGTTTTTT. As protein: CATSLTGIGTGELFF.

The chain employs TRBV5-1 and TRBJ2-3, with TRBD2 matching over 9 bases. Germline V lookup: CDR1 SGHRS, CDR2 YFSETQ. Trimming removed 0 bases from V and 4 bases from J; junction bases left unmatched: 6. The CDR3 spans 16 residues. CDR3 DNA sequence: TGCGCCAGCAGCTTGGTTGGTGGCGGGAGGGCAGATACGCAGTATTTT. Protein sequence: CASSLVGGGRADTQYF.

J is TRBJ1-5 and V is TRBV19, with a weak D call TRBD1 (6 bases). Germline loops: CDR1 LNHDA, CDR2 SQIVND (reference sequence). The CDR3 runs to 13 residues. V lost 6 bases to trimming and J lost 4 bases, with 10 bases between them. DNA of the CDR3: TGTGCCAGTAGAGGACAGTCTAATCAGCCCCAGCATTTT. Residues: CASRGQSNQPQHF.

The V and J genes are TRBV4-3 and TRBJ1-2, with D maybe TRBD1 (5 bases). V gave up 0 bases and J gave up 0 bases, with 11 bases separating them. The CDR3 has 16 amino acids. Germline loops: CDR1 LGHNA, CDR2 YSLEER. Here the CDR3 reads CASSQDLPTANYGYTF. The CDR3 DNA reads TGCGCCAGCAGCCAAGATCTCCCGACAGCTAACTATGGCTACACCTTC.

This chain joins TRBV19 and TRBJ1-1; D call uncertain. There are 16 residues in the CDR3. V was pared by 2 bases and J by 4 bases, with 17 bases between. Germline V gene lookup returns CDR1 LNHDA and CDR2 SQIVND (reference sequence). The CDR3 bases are TGTGCCAGTAGTATACCCTCCGAGGGCTGGGTCACTGAAGCTTTCTTT. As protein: CASSIPSEGWVTEAFF. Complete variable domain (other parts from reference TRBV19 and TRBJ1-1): DGGITQSPKYLFRKEGQNVTLSCEQNLNHDAMYWYRQDPGQGLRLIYYSQIVNDFQKGDIAEGYSVSREKKESFPLTVTSAQKNPTAFYLCASSIPSEGWVTEAFFGQGTRLTVV.